The source of this TCR beta chain is a study of cytotoxic CD8 clonotypes in ibrutinib-treated CLL. Study in general: The cohort had about a dozen relapsed/refractory and over 14 treatment-naive patients, 17 IGHV unmutated. Response sampling came at median 12 months of treatment, ranging about 6 to 36 months. Study-wide findings and caveats: Few clonotypes were public, and these shrank or held steady under treatment.

The CDR3 covers 14 residues. Germline CDR1 and CDR2: ENHRY and SYGVKD. V was pared by 0 bases and J by 7 bases, with 9 bases between. Remarks on this clone: The antigen is undetermined.

Here immunoSEQ multiplex PCR was the method, and the copy in TCRdb shows in-frame clones only, minus some. The sample consists of more than 110,000 clones, approximately 90% of them appearing once. The clonotype comes from a human donor with chronic lymphocytic leukemia. The chain uses TRBV10-3 and TRBJ1-4, with no clear D. Here the sequenced sample was PBMCs, taken after 12 months of ibrutinib treatment. The CDR3 here is CAISESGTAEKLFF. The CDR3 region has the DNA TGTGCCATCAGTGAGTCAGGTACAGCTGAAAAACTGTTTTTT.